These T cell receptor beta chains were read from a single sample in a study of cytomegalovirus exposure and HLA in healthy donors. Using immunoSEQ multiplex PCR, the repertoire was profiled, and TCRdb retains in-frame clones only, with some absent. In the table there are approximately 95,000 clones, around 81% of which are singletons. The sample consisted of PBMCs. The receptors come from a woman aged 70-85 years in good health and CMV-seropositive. Both conserved end residues are part of each CDR3. D genes are given only for firm matches. Size tells how often a clone was seen (once, few, many) or the class of an expanded clone, and some rows leave it out.

v_gene,j_gene,d_gene,abundance,CDR3aa,CDR3nt
TRBV7-6,TRBJ2-5,TRBD2,.,CASSFGGAETQYF,TGTGCCAGCAGCTTCGGGGGGGCAGAGACCCAGTACTTC
TRBV4-2,TRBJ1-4,.,.,CASSPRGPPNEKLFF,TGTGCCAGCAGCCCGCGAGGGCCCCCTAATGAAAAACTGTTTTTT
TRBV19,TRBJ1-2,.,few,CASNRVTNYGYTF,TGTGCCAGTAACAGGGTCACTAACTATGGCTACACCTTC
TRBV29-1,TRBJ1-1,.,once,CTAGTHSQGRGTEAFF,TGCACCGCCGGTACCCACTCTCAGGGTCGAGGCACTGAAGCTTTCTTT
TRBV5-1,TRBJ2-7,TRBD2,.,CASSLLAANYEQYF,TGCGCCAGCAGTTTACTAGCGGCCAACTACGAGCAGTACTTC
TRBV19,TRBJ1-1,TRBD1,.,CASSIEGATEAFF,TGTGCCAGTAGTATTGAGGGGGCCACTGAAGCTTTCTTT
TRBV14,TRBJ2-5,TRBD2,.,CASSPRTSGRAAETQYF,TGTGCCAGCAGCCCTCGGACTAGCGGGAGGGCCGCAGAGACCCAGTACTTC
TRBV7-2,TRBJ1-1,.,.,CASSFQGRDTEAFF,TGTGCCAGCAGCTTCCAGGGTAGGGACACTGAAGCTTTCTTT
TRBV19,TRBJ1-5,.,.,CASSLQGPDQPQHF,TGTGCCAGTAGTCTACAGGGACCGGACCAGCCCCAGCATTTT
TRBV7-2,TRBJ2-3,TRBD2,.,CASSRGLAGGADTQYF,TGTGCCAGCAGCCGCGGACTAGCGGGAGGTGCAGATACGCAGTATTTT
TRBV4-3,TRBJ2-1,.,.,CASSRGGPNEQFF,TGCGCCAGCAGCCGCGGAGGTCCTAATGAGCAGTTCTTC
TRBV4-2,TRBJ2-3,.,.,CASSTRGKSPTDTQYF,TGTGCCAGCAGCACTCGGGGGAAATCCCCCACAGATACGCAGTATTTT
TRBV18,TRBJ2-7,.,once,CASSPPSRGEQYF,TGTGCCAGCTCACCACCGTCGCGTGGTGAGCAGTACTTC
TRBV5-4,TRBJ1-2,TRBD1,.,CASSPGQGDYTF,TGTGCCAGCAGCCCTGGACAGGGCGACTACACCTTC
TRBV29-1,TRBJ2-3,TRBD2,.,CSVDLRDYSLDTQYF,TGCAGCGTTGACCTACGGGACTACAGCCTAGATACGCAGTATTTT
TRBV5-1,TRBJ2-7,.,medium-sized,CASSFLVPSYEQYF,TGCGCCAGCAGCTTCTTGGTACCTAGTTACGAGCAGTACTTC
TRBV7-8,TRBJ1-2,.,.,CASSLKGWGGSDYGYTF,TGTGCCAGCAGCTTGAAAGGATGGGGGGGCTCAGACTATGGCTACACCTTC
TRBV7-2,TRBJ2-7,.,.,CASSLSTLPYEQYF,TGTGCCAGCAGCCTGTCTACGTTACCCTACGAGCAGTACTTC
TRBV7-2,TRBJ1-5,TRBD1,.,CASSLEGGSSNQPQHF,TGTGCCAGCAGCTTAGAAGGGGGCTCTAGCAATCAGCCCCAGCATTTT
TRBV4-1,TRBJ1-1,.,few,CASSQEGNSMKTEAFF,TGCGCCAGCAGCCAAGAAGGTAACAGCATGAAGACTGAAGCTTTCTTT
TRBV2,TRBJ1-1,.,few,CASNPDRNTEAFF,TGTGCCAGCAATCCGGACAGGAACACTGAAGCTTTCTTT
TRBV28,TRBJ2-7,.,.,CASALRGAGYEQYF,TGTGCCAGCGCACTTCGGGGGGCAGGGTACGAGCAGTACTTC
TRBV19,TRBJ1-1,.,few,CASSISGFRILNTEAFF,TGTGCCAGTAGTATTTCGGGGTTTCGTATTTTGAACACTGAAGCTTTCTTT